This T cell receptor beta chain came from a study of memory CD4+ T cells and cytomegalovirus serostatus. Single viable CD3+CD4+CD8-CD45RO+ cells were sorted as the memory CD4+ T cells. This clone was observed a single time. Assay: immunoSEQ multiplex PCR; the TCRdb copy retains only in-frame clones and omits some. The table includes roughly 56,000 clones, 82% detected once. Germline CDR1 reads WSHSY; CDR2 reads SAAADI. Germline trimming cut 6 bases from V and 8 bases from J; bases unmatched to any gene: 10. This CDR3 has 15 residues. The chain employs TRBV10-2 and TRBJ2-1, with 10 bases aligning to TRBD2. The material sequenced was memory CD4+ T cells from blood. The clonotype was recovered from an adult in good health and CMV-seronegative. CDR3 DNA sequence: TGCGCCAGCAGGAGACTAGCGGGCCTCGTGGATGAGCAGTTCTTC. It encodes CASRRLAGLVDEQFF.